This TCR beta chain was sequenced during a study of cytomegalovirus exposure and HLA in healthy donors. Researchers ran the PCR with 60 Vbeta and 13 Jbeta primers. Sequencing was performed with immunoSEQ multiplex PCR; in TCRdb, only in-frame clones are kept and a portion is missing. Among roughly 160,000 clones listed, over 75% were seen once. The V and J ends lost 1 base and 7 bases respectively, with 16 bases between them. CDR3 length: 15 residues. Germline V gene data show CDR1 as SGHTA and CDR2 as FQGNSA. The chain has TRBV7-2 and TRBJ2-5; possible D gene TRBD2, 6 bases. This receptor was identified in a woman in her forties or fifties in good health and CMV-seropositive. The source material was PBMCs. This CDR3 reads CASSLVGDSRGTQYF. As DNA, the CDR3 is TGTGCCAGCAGCTTAGTAGGGGACTCCCGAGGGACCCAGTACTTC.